Below, one T cell receptor beta chain is given with its context. What it binds is not known. The donors gave bone marrow, and they were healthy. This sample is part of a study of cytomegalovirus exposure and HLA in healthy donors. Study-wide findings and caveats: Immune exposure information available was restricted to CMV serostatus. CMV antigen specificity was confirmed in vitro for a few CMV-associated chains.

V gave up 3 bases and J gave up 4 bases; unmatched junction bases: 14. From germline, CDR1 is SEHNR and CDR2 FQNEAQ (reference sequence). The CDR3 runs 18 residues. The primer mix had 60 Vbeta and 13 Jbeta primers. Some clones are missing from TCRdb's copy, which holds only in-frame ones; the method was immunoSEQ multiplex PCR. The sample consists of fewer than 200,000 clones, approximately 82% of them appearing once. The chain has TRBV7-9 and TRBJ2-2; 7 bases map to TRBD1. The sequence was obtained from a male donor in good health and CMV-seronegative. Input material: PBMCs. The CDR3 loop is CASSFGTDSLIFTGELFF. The CDR3 DNA reads TGTGCCAGCAGCTTCGGGACAGACTCTTTAATTTTCACCGGGGAGCTGTTTTTT.